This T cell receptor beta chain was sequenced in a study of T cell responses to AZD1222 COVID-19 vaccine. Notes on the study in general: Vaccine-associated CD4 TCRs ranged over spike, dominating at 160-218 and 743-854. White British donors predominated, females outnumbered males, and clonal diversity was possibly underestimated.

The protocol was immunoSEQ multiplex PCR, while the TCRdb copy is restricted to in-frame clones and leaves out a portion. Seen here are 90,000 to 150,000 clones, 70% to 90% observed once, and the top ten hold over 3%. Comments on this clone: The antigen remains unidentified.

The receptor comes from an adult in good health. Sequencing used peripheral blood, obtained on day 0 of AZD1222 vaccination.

The CDR3 DNA sequence: TGTGCCAGCGGGGCTGCCTCCTACAATGAGCAGTTCTTC. This sequence encodes CASGAASYNEQFF. The chain recombines TRBV7-2 with TRBJ2-1, with a weak D call TRBD1 (5 bases). Trimming removed 8 bases from V and 0 bases from J, with 8 bases in between. This CDR3 is built from 13 residues. From germline, CDR1 is SGHTA and CDR2 FQGNSA.